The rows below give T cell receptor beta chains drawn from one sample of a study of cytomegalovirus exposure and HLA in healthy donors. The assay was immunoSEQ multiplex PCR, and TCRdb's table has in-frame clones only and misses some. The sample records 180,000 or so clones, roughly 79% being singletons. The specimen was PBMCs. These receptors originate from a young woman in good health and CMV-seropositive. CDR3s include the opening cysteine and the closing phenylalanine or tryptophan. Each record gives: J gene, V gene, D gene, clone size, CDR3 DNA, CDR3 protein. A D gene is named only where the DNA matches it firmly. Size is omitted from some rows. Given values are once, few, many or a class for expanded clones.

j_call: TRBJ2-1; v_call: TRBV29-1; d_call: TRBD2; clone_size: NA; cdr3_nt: TGCAGCGTTGTGACTAGCGGGGGGTACAATGAGCAGTTCTTC; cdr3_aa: CSVVTSGGYNEQFF
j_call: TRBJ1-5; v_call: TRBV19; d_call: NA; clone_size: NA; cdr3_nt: TGTGCCAGTAGTATCGACCGGGTGGACTCTAAATCTCCCCAGCATTTT; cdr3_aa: CASSIDRVDSKSPQHF
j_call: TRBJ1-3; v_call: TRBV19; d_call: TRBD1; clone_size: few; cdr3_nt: TGTGCCAGTAGCACAACAGGGGCCTCTGGAAACACCATATATTTT; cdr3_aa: CASSTTGASGNTIYF
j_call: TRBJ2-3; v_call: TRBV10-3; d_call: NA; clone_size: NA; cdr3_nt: TGTGCCATCAGTGAGCCGGGTTATTCCAGCCGGGCAGATACGCAGTATTTT; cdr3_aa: CAISEPGYSSRADTQYF
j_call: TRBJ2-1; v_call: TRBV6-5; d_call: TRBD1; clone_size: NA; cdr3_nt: TGTGCCAGCAGTCCCAGGGGGCCGTACAATGAGCAGTTCTTC; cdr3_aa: CASSPRGPYNEQFF
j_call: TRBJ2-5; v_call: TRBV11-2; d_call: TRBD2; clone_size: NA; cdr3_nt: TGTGCCAGCAGCTTAGGTCCCGGGACTAGCGGGGAGGGAGAGACCCAGTACTTC; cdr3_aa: CASSLGPGTSGEGETQYF
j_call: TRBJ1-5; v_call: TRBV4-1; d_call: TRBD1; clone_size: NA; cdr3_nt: TGCGCCAGCAGCCAGATCTGGACAGGGTGGGACCATTATCAGCCCCAGCATTTT; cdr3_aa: CASSQIWTGWDHYQPQHF
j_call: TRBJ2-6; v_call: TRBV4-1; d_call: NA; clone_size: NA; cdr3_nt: TGCGCCAGCAGCCAAGAGCGAGGTCATATCTCTGGGGCCAACGTCCTGACTTTC; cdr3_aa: CASSQERGHISGANVLTF
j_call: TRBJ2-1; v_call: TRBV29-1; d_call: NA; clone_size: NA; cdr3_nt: TGCAGCGGGGGGGTAGCCTACAATGAGCAGTTCTTC; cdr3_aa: CSGGVAYNEQFF
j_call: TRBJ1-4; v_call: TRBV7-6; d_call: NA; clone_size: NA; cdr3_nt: TGTGCCAGCAGCTCCCGTGCACTGAATGAAAAACTGTTTTTT; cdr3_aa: CASSSRALNEKLFF
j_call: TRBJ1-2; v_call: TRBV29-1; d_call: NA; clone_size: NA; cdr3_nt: TGCAGCGTTGAAGATAGGACAGTTTATGGCTACACCTTC; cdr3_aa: CSVEDRTVYGYTF
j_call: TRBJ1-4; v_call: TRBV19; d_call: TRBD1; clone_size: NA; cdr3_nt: TGTGCCAGCCTGTCAGGGGGACTGGCTAATGAAAAACTGTTTTTT; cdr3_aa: CASLSGGLANEKLFF
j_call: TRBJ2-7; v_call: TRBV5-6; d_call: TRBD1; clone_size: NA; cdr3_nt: TGTGCCAGCAATAGACAGGGAGCCTACGAGCAGTACTTC; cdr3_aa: CASNRQGAYEQYF
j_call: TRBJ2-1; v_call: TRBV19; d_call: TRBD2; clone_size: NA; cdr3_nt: TGTGCCAGTAGTTTACCCGGGGTAGCGGGGGGCTCCTACAATGAGCAGTTCTTC; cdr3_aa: CASSLPGVAGGSYNEQFF
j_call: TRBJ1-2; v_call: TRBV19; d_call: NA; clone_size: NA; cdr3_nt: TGTGCCAGTAGTAGGGACACATCAAACTATGGCTACACCTTC; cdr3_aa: CASSRDTSNYGYTF
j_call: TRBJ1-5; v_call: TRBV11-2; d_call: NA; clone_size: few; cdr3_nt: TGTGCCAGCAGCTCTGACAGTGGGAATCAGCCCCAGCATTTT; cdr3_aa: CASSSDSGNQPQHF
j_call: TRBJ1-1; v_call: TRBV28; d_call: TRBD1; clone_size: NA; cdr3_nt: TGTGCCAGCAGTTCCCCGACAGGGGGGACTGAAGCTTTCTTT; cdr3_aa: CASSSPTGGTEAFF
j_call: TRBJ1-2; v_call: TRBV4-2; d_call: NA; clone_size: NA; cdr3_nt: TGTGCCAGCAGCCAAGCTAAGTGGGGCAGAGACTATGGCTACACCTTC; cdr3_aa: CASSQAKWGRDYGYTF
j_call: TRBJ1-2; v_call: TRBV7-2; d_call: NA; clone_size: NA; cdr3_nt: TGTGCCAGCAGCTTAGTGGAGTCCGGGAGATATGGCTACACCTTC; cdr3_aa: CASSLVESGRYGYTF
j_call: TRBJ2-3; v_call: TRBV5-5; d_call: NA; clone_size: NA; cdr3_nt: TGTGCCAGCAGCTTGGCTAGGGGTTTTAGCACAGATACGCAGTATTTT; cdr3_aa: CASSLARGFSTDTQYF
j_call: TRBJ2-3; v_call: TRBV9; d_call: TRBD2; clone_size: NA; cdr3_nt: TGTGCCAGCAGCGTAGTTTCCGGGGGGGCCGATACGCAGTATTTT; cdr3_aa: CASSVVSGGADTQYF
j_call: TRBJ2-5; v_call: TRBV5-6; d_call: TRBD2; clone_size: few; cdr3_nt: TGTGCCAGCAGCTTGGCTAGCGGGGTCGGTCAAGAGACCCAGTACTTC; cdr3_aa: CASSLASGVGQETQYF
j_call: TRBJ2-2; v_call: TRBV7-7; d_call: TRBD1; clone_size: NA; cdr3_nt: TGTGCTAGCAGCCGCGACAGGGCGAACACCGGGGAGCTGTTTTTT; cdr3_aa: CASSRDRANTGELFF
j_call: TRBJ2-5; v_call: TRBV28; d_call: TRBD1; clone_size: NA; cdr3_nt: TGTGCCAGCAGTCGACAGGGAAGGGCCCAGTACTTC; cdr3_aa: CASSRQGRAQYF
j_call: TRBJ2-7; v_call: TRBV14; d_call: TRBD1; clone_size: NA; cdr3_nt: TGTGCCAGCAGCCAAGAATTTAGAGGACAGGACTCCTACGAGCAGTACTTC; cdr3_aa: CASSQEFRGQDSYEQYF
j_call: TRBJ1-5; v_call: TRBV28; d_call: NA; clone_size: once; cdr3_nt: TGTGCCAGCAGCAACTCCCGAGGGACTGGGGGTTATAGCAATCAGCCCCAGCATTTT; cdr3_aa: CASSNSRGTGGYSNQPQHF
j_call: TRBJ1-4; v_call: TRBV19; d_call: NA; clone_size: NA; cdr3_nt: TGTGCCAGTAGTATAGGGCTTGAAAAACTGTTTTTT; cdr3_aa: CASSIGLEKLFF
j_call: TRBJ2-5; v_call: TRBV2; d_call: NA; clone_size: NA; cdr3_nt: TGTGCCAGCAGCACGGAGAGGGTAGAGACCCAGTACTTC; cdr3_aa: CASSTERVETQYF
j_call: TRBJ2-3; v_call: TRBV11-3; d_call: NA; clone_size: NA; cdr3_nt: TGTGCCAGCAGCTTAGACGCGGATACGCAGTATTTT; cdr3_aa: CASSLDADTQYF
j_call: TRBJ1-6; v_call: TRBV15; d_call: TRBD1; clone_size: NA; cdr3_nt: TGTGCCACCAGCAGAGCCCAGGACAGGGCTAATTCACCCCTCCACTTT; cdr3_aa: CATSRAQDRANSPLHF
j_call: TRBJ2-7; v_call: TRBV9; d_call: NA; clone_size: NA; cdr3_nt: TGTGCCAGCAGCGCCACCAACGGGTTCCACGAGCAGTACTTC; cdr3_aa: CASSATNGFHEQYF
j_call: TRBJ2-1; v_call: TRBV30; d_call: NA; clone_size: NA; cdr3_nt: TGTGCCTGGAGTGTAACTTTACAGGGAAGGAATGAGCAGTTCTTC; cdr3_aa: CAWSVTLQGRNEQFF
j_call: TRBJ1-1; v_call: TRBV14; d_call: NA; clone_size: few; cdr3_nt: TGTGCCAGCAGCCACACACAGGAGAAGGTGGGCTTTATGAACACTGAAGCTTTCTTT; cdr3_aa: CASSHTQEKVGFMNTEAFF
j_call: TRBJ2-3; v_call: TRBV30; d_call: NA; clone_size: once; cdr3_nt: TGTGCCGGGAGTGTACGAGGGGGGGGGAGCACAGATACGCAGTATTTT; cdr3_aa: CAGSVRGGGSTDTQYF
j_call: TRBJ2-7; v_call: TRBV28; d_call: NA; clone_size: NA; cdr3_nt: TGTGCCAGCAGTTCCGGGACCTACGAGCAGTACTTC; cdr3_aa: CASSSGTYEQYF
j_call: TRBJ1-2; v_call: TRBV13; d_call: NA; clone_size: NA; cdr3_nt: TGTGCCAGCAGCTTAGCGTCAGGGGTCGGCTACACCTTC; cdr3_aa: CASSLASGVGYTF
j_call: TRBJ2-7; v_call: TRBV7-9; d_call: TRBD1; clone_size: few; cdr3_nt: TGTTCCAGCAGCTTCTCACAGGGGGTTTTCTACGAGCAGTACTTC; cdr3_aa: CSSSFSQGVFYEQYF
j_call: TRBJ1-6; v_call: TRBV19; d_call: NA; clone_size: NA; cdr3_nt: TGTGCCAGCCGGTCCCGGACGGGGAATTCACCCCTCCACTTT; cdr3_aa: CASRSRTGNSPLHF
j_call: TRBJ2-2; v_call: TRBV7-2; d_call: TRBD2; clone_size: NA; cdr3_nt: TGTGCCAGCAGCCCAAGGACTAGCGGGGCAACCGGGGAGCTGTTTTTT; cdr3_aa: CASSPRTSGATGELFF
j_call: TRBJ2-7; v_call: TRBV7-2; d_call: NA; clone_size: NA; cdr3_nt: TGTGCCAGCAGCGACTCGGGGTACACCTACGAGCAGTACTTC; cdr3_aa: CASSDSGYTYEQYF
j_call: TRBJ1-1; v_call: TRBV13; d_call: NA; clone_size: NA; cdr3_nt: TGTGCCAGCAGCGACCTTAGAGGTACTGAAGCTTTCTTT; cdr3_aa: CASSDLRGTEAFF
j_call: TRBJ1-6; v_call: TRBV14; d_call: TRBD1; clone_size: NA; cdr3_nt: TGTGCCAGCAGCCAAGACACCACACAGGGGTGGCATTCACCCCTCCACTTT; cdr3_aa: CASSQDTTQGWHSPLHF
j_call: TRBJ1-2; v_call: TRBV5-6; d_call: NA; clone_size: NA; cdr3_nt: TGTGCCAGCAGCTTGGGGGCGGCAGGGGATAACTATGGCTACACCTTC; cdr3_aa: CASSLGAAGDNYGYTF
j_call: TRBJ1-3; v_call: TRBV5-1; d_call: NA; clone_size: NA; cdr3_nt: TGCGCCAGCAGCTTATTGAGCGTTGGACGGGGCTCTGGAAACACCATATATTTT; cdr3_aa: CASSLLSVGRGSGNTIYF
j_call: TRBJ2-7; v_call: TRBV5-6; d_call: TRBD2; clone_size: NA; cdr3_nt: TGTGCCAGCAACCGGCTAGCGGGGGGATATGCCTACGAGCAGTACTTC; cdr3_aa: CASNRLAGGYAYEQYF
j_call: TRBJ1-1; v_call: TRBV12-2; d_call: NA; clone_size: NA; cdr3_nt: TGTGCAAGTCGCTTAGCGTCTCGGGGATTCATGAACACTGAAGCTTTCTTT; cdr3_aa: CASRLASRGFMNTEAFF
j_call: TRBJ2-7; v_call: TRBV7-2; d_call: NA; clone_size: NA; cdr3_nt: TGTGCCAGCAGCTCGGAGGTCGTCCTTTACGAGCAGTACTTC; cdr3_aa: CASSSEVVLYEQYF
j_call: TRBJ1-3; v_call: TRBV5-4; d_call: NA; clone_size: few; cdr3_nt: TGTGCCAGCAGCTTTCGGGGGGTTGGAAACACCATATATTTT; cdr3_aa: CASSFRGVGNTIYF
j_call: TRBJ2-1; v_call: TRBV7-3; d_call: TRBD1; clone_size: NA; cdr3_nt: TGTGCCAGCAGCCTACAGGGGTCTAATGAGCAGTTCTTC; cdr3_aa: CASSLQGSNEQFF
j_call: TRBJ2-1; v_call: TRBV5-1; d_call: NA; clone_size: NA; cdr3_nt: TGCGCCAGCAGCTCCTCCCTAGATTCCAATGAGCAGTTCTTC; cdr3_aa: CASSSSLDSNEQFF
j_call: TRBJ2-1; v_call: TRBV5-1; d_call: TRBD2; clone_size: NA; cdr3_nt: TGCGCCAGCAGCGTCCTCTCCCAGCGGGGTCTCAATGAGCAGTTCTTC; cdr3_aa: CASSVLSQRGLNEQFF
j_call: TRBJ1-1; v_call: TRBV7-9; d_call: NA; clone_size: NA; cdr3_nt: TGTGCCAGCAGCTTAGCGGCGGGTAGAACTGAAGCTTTCTTT; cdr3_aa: CASSLAAGRTEAFF
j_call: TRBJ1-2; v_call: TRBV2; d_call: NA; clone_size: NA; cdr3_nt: TGTGCCAGCAGGCAGGACAGTCTTAACTATGGCTACACCTTC; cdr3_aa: CASRQDSLNYGYTF
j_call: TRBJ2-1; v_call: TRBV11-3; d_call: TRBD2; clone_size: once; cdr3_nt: TGTGCCAGCAGCCCCCACGGGGGGGGCAATATCAATGAGCAGTTCTTC; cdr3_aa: CASSPHGGGNINEQFF